This passage covers 7 T cell receptor beta chains from one sample sequenced in a study of blood T cell repertoires in COVID-19. Assay: immunoSEQ multiplex PCR; the TCRdb copy retains only in-frame clones and omits some. The data hold roughly 190,000 clones, with about 89% observed a single time. The sample was peripheral blood. The receptors come from a man between 65 and 85 years old with acute or convalescent COVID-19.

The chain links TRBV5-8 to TRBJ1-1, with 9 bases fitting TRBD1. This CDR3 comprises 16 residues. V lost 2 bases to trimming and J lost 1 base; unmatched junction nucleotides: 6. Germline CDR1 SGHTS, CDR2 YDEGEE. CDR3 sequence reads: CASSFRGTGRNTEAFF. CDR3 sequence (DNA): TGTGCCAGCAGCTTCCGCGGGACAGGGCGGAACACTGAAGCTTTCTTT.

The CDR3 region is CASRRDRYTEAFF. The CDR3 nucleotides read TGTGCCAGCAGAAGGGACAGATACACTGAAGCTTTCTTT. The V and J genes are TRBV12-3 or TRBV12-4 and TRBJ1-1; 7 bases fit TRBD1. This CDR3 region has 13 residues. The V segment lost 6 bases and the J segment 3 bases; nucleotides outside the gene matches: 4.

This clone came up a few times. This chain links TRBV10-2 with TRBJ2-3; D perhaps matches TRBD2 (5 bases). Germline CDR1 reads WSHSY; CDR2 reads SAAADI. V was clipped by 5 bases and J by 5 bases, with 11 bases between them. This CDR3 has 13 residues. CDR3 protein: CASSQTIGDTQYF. CDR3 bases: TGCGCCAGCAGTCAGACTATAGGAGATACGCAGTATTTT.

The chain links TRBV5-1 to TRBJ1-1, with D possibly TRBD1 on 5 matching bases. Looked up from germline, CDR1 is SGHRS and CDR2 is YFSETQ. CDR3 length equals 12 residues. V lost 3 bases and J 5 bases, leaving 8 bases between the germline ends. CDR3 sequence: CASSSGETEAFF. The CDR3 DNA is TGCGCCAGCAGCTCGGGGGAGACTGAAGCTTTCTTT.

This clone was counted a few times. DNA of the CDR3: TGTGCCAGCAGCTTCTGGCAGGGGGAGAACACCGGGGAGCTGTTTTTT. Amino acid sequence: CASSFWQGENTGELFF. The chain carries TRBV5-8 and TRBJ2-2; 7 bases map to TRBD1. This CDR3 contains 16 residues. The V segment lost 2 bases and the J segment 1 base; nucleotides outside the gene matches: 5. The V gene's germline CDR1 is SGHTS and CDR2 YDEGEE.

This clone has just a few counts. The rearrangement joins TRBV5-1 to TRBJ2-1, with TRBD2 matching 7 bases. Per germline, CDR1 SGHRS and CDR2 YFSETQ. With V trimmed by 3 bases and J by 1 base, 4 bases remained unmatched. The CDR3 loop spans 15 amino acids. The CDR3 sequence is CASSWSSGSYNEQFF. DNA for the CDR3: TGCGCCAGCAGCTGGTCTAGCGGATCCTACAATGAGCAGTTCTTC.

This clone was counted once. The J gene is TRBJ1-1, the V gene TRBV2; 7 bases are shared with TRBD1. Germline CDR1 is SNHLY and CDR2 is FYNNEI. The J segment lost 1 base and the V segment lost 0 bases, leaving 2 bases of the junction unmatched. The CDR3 sequence is 15 residues long. CDR3 sequence reads: CASSEAEGANTEAFF. Written as DNA, the CDR3 is TGTGCCAGCAGTGAAGCGGAGGGGGCGAACACTGAAGCTTTCTTT.